Reported below is one T cell receptor beta chain. Its antigen is unidentified. This entry is derived from a study of long-term antiretroviral therapy in people with HIV. Version v3.0 of the immunoSEQ assay ran at survey level. Sequencing aimed at roughly 35,000-50,000 T-cell genomes per sample. Some clones are missing from TCRdb's copy, which holds only in-frame ones; the method was immunoSEQ multiplex PCR. The sample records roughly 30,000 clones, 85% to 90% being singletons. V gave up 7 bases and J gave up 3 bases, with 15 bases separating them. The CDR3 length is 14 residues. CDR1 is SEHNR, CDR2 FQNEAQ, per germline (reference sequence). Regarding the study as a whole: CDR3 lengths in HIV samples spanned a narrower range than controls. Sampling of blood ran from the mid-2000s to the late 2010s, and older ART regimens were possibly in use.

Each sample contained roughly 0.85-10 million cryopreserved PBMC, thawed before DNA extraction. The J gene is TRBJ1-1, the V gene TRBV7-9; D is unclear. The starting material was unsorted PBMCs, obtained 0.8 years after starting antiretroviral therapy. The source is a woman aged 25-40 years with HIV. CDR3 bases: TGTGCCAGCACCATGACGGCTTGGGACACTGAAGCTTTCTTT. Protein sequence: CASTMTAWDTEAFF.